The clone carrying this T cell receptor (beta chain) has only a few counts. Its target is not known. Treatment indicated: oral pan-JAK inhibitor, 5-10 mg twice daily. The record originates from a study of CD8+ T cells in alopecia areata. Looked up from germline, CDR1 is GTSNPN and CDR2 is SVGIG (reference sequence). The CDR3 extends over 11 amino acids. V gave up 5 bases and J gave up 6 bases, with 10 bases separating them. Points from the study as a whole: Researchers report lesional scalp, most notably alopecia totalis/universalis, outstripped normal scalp in clonality.

cDNA serving as the sequencing template came from extracted, reverse transcribed RNA. The repertoire was sequenced with immunoSEQ multiplex PCR; TCRdb's copy has only in-frame clones and lacks some. Of 120,000 or so clones detected, 58% appear once; the ten largest clones hold nearly 30%. The source material was CD8+ T cells sorted from blood, sampled at week 4, from a patient treated with tofacitinib. The genes are TRBV30 and TRBJ1-1; D unresolved. This receptor was identified in a human donor with alopecia areata. The DNA for the CDR3 is TGTGCCTGGGGCCCGTTAGCTGAAGCTTTCTTT. Translation: CAWGPLAEAFF.